This passage covers 7 T cell receptor beta chains from one sample sequenced in a study of shared clonotypes between healthy human individuals. Naive CD8 cells comprised CD45RO-negative, CCR7-positively selected cells, excluding terminally differentiated effector memory CD45RA+ cells. Clones were read by immunoSEQ multiplex PCR, and TCRdb kept only the in-frame ones, dropping some. Among about 2.1 million clones listed, 90% to 95% were seen once. The specimen was naive CD8+ T cells from PBMCs. The source of these receptors is a man younger than 30 in good health. Some clones in this sample may be carry-over from other donors' samples.

The chain's CDR3 is CASRGGPALYEQYF. The DNA for the CDR3 is TGTGCCAGCCGTGGAGGGCCGGCCCTCTACGAGCAGTACTTC. The rearrangement links TRBV28 to TRBJ2-7, with a possible D match to TRBD2 (6 bases). V was cut by 8 bases and J by 3 bases, with 17 bases left in between. This CDR3 spans 14 amino acids. Looked up from germline, CDR1 is MDHEN and CDR2 is SYDVKM.

The J gene is TRBJ1-2, the V gene TRBV30; TRBD1 agrees at 8 bases. The CDR3 runs 14 residues. With V trimmed by 2 bases and J by 4 bases, 6 bases remained unmatched. CDR1 and CDR2 from the germline V gene are GTSNPN and SVGIG (reference sequence). CDR3 protein: CAWSRRGPAYGYTF. The CDR3 DNA sequence: TGTGCCTGGAGTCGCAGGGGGCCGGCCTATGGCTACACCTTC.

This clone was counted a single time. V and J are TRBV27 and TRBJ2-3; D possibly matches TRBD1 or TRBD2 (6 bases each). V lost 0 bases and J 1 base, leaving 11 bases between the germline ends. This CDR3 has 16 amino acids. The germline V gene has CDR1 MNHEY and CDR2 SMNVEV (reference sequence). In nucleotides, the CDR3 is TGTGCCAGCAGTTTATCCCTTGGGGGGCGCACAGATACGCAGTATTTT. This sequence encodes CASSLSLGGRTDTQYF.

The chain couples TRBV4-2 to TRBJ1-5; 8 bases line up with TRBD1. The CDR3 covers 18 residues. The germline V gene encodes CDR1 LGHNA and CDR2 YNFKEQ. Trimming cost V 5 bases and J 7 bases; bases outside gene matches: 19. The chain's CDR3 is CASSLRDRFGDLEQPQHF. CDR3 nucleotide sequence: TGTGCCAGCAGCTTACGGGACAGGTTCGGTGACCTGGAACAGCCCCAGCATTTT.

J is TRBJ2-7 and V is TRBV7-9, with D perhaps matching TRBD1 (5 bases). V gave up 5 bases and J gave up 2 bases, with 13 bases separating them. This CDR3 region has 14 residues. Germline CDR1 SEHNR, CDR2 FQNEAQ (reference sequence). CDR3 loop: CASSPTTAPYEQYF. In nucleotides, the CDR3 is TGTGCCAGCAGCCCCACGACAGCCCCCTACGAGCAGTACTTC.

CDR3 nucleotides: TGTGCCAGCAGCCTACACCGCGGGTATAATGAGCAGTTCTTC. This encodes CASSLHRGYNEQFF. The chain recombines TRBV14 with TRBJ2-1; a weak D match, TRBD2 (5 bases). The germline V gene encodes CDR1 SGHDN and CDR2 FVKESK. The CDR3 has 14 residues. V dropped 4 bases and J dropped 7 bases, with 14 bases sitting between them.

The gene calls are TRBV30 and TRBJ2-1; TRBD2 agrees at 8 bases. Losses at the gene ends were 0 bases for V and 4 bases for J; bases not matched to a gene: 5. The CDR3 runs 15 residues. Germline V gene data show CDR1 as GTSNPN and CDR2 as SVGIG (reference sequence). The CDR3 loop is CAWSVGRGGYNEQFF. CDR3 bases: TGTGCCTGGAGTGTAGGCCGGGGGGGGTACAATGAGCAGTTCTTC. Based on the CDR3 plus reference TRBV30 and TRBJ2-1, the full variable domain is SQTIHQWPATLVQPVGSPLSLECTVEGTSNPNLYWYRQAAGRGLQLLFYSVGIGQISSEVPQNLSASRPQDRQFILSSKKLLLSDSGFYLCAWSVGRGGYNEQFFGPGTRLTVL.